The 11 T cell receptor beta chains listed next were all sequenced from one sample in a study of blood T cell repertoires in COVID-19. Repertoires were generated with immunoSEQ multiplex PCR, while TCRdb's copy carries only in-frame clones and drops some. The table lists about 190,000 clones, roughly 80% of them singletons. The source material was peripheral blood. The origin of the receptors is a woman aged 40 to 50 with acute or convalescent COVID-19.

The V call is TRBV18, the J call TRBJ2-7, with D possibly matching TRBD1 (5 bases). V was pared by 6 bases and J by 5 bases, with 23 bases between. The CDR3 extends over 16 amino acids. CDR1 and CDR2 from the germline V gene are KGHSH and LQKENI. CDR3 sequence reads: CASSPADQEGVDEQYF. In DNA, the CDR3 is TGTGCCAGCTCGCCCGCCGACCAGGAAGGGGTGGACGAGCAGTACTTC.

This chain uses TRBV18 with TRBJ2-7; TRBD1 aligns across 7 bases. From germline, CDR1 is KGHSH and CDR2 LQKENI. The CDR3 is 14 residues long. V was clipped by 0 bases and J by 5 bases; unmatched bases: 4. CDR3 bases: TGTGCCAGCTCACCACCTACAGGGGTGGACGAGCAGTACTTC. Protein sequence: CASSPPTGVDEQYF. The entire variable domain, with the rest obtained from reference TRBV18 and TRBJ2-7, is as follows: NAGVMQNPRHLVRRRGQEARLRCSPMKGHSHVYWYRQLPEEGLKFMVYLQKENIIDESGMPKERFSAEFPKEGPSILRIQQVVRGDSAAYFCASSPPTGVDEQYFGPGTRLTVT.

Ten or more counts support this clone. The gene calls are TRBV4-2 and TRBJ2-7; D might be TRBD2 (5 bases). This CDR3 is 15 amino acids long. Trimming pared 4 bases from V and 0 bases from J, leaving 13 bases between. The germline gives CDR1 LGHNA, CDR2 YNFKEQ. CDR3 protein: CASSLGPGTSYEQYF. DNA for the CDR3: TGTGCCAGCAGCCTAGGGCCGGGAACCTCCTACGAGCAGTACTTC.

The chain couples TRBV4-2 to TRBJ2-5; a possible D gene is TRBD1 (5 bases). Trimming shortened V by 5 bases and J by 2 bases, and 12 bases separated the two germline ends. The CDR3 extends over 14 amino acids. CDR1 and CDR2 from the germline V gene are LGHNA and YNFKEQ. CDR3 region: CASSNRQNQETQYF. The CDR3 DNA is TGTGCCAGCAGCAACCGACAGAATCAAGAGACCCAGTACTTC.

The chain links TRBV3-1 (or the pseudogene TRBV3-2) to TRBJ2-1; 13 nucleotides align to TRBD2. Losses at the gene ends were 4 bases for V and 9 bases for J; bases not matched to a gene: 6. Germline CDR1 LGHDT, CDR2 YNNKEL (reference sequence). This CDR3 contains 15 residues. The DNA of the CDR3 is TGTGCCAGCAGCCTACTAGCGGGAGGGCGGGTTGAGCAGTTCTTC. Translated: CASSLLAGGRVEQFF.

This chain uses TRBV5-8 with TRBJ2-1; TRBD1 matches at 9 bases. Germline V CDR1 and CDR2: SGHTS, YDEGEE. Trimming at V came to 4 bases and at J to 5 bases, leaving 7 bases not matched to a gene. The CDR3 is 15 residues long. The CDR3 DNA reads TGTGCCAGCAGCGTCGGGACAGGGATAAACAATGAGCAGTTCTTC. Residues: CASSVGTGINNEQFF.

The V and J genes are TRBV10-3 and TRBJ2-7, with D unclear. There are 14 residues in the CDR3. Looked up from germline, CDR1 is ENHRY and CDR2 is SYGVKD. Trimming removed 3 bases at V and 2 bases at J, with 11 bases between. The CDR3: CAISDYLGTYEQYF. The CDR3 DNA reads TGTGCCATCAGTGACTATCTAGGAACCTACGAGCAGTACTTC.

The chain recombines TRBV6-5 with TRBJ2-7; a possible D gene is TRBD2 (7 bases). The ends were cut back, 0 bases at V and 4 bases at J, with 13 bases in the middle. Germline V gene lookup returns CDR1 MNHEY and CDR2 SVGAGI. The length of the CDR3 is 15 residues. This chain's CDR3 is CASSYSGGGLYEQYF. CDR3 coding DNA: TGTGCCAGCAGTTACTCTGGGGGGGGCCTTTACGAGCAGTACTTC.

The chain employs TRBV19 and TRBJ2-1; D might be TRBD1 (5 bases). Trimming cost V 3 bases and J 2 bases, with 11 bases left between them. This CDR3 spans 15 amino acids. Germline CDR1 LNHDA, CDR2 SQIVND (reference sequence). CDR3 in amino acids: CASSIGQGTYNEQFF. For the CDR3, the DNA is TGTGCCAGTAGTATTGGTCAGGGAACCTACAATGAGCAGTTCTTC.

This rearrangement joins TRBV29-1 to TRBJ2-3, with 7 bases that match TRBD2. The CDR3 extends over 12 amino acids. Germline V gene lookup returns CDR1 SQVTM and CDR2 ANQGSEA. J gave up 1 base and V 7 bases, and 2 bases lay outside the gene matches. The CDR3 is CSGDYGTDTQYF. The CDR3 bases are TGCAGCGGGGACTACGGCACAGATACGCAGTATTTT.

This clone was seen a single time. V is TRBV19 and J is TRBJ2-3, with 7 bases aligning to TRBD2. V shed 6 bases and J 6 bases; nucleotides not matched to a gene: 6. The CDR3 sequence is 13 residues long. From germline, CDR1 is LNHDA and CDR2 SQIVND (reference sequence). This chain's CDR3 is CASSLISGDTQYF. The CDR3 coding sequence is TGTGCCAGTAGCCTGATTAGCGGGGATACGCAGTATTTT.